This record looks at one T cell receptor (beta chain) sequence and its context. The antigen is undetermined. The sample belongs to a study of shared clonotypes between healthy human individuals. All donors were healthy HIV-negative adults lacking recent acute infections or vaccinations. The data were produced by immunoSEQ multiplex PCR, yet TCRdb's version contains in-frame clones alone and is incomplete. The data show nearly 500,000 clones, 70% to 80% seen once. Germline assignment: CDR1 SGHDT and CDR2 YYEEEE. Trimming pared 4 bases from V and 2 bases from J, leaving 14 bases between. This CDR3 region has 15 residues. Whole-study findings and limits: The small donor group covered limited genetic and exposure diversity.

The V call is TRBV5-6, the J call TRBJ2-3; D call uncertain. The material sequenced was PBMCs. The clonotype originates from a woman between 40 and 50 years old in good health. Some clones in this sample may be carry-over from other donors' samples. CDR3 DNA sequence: TGTGCCAGCAGCGAAACGGGCCTCTCCACAGATACGCAGTATTTT. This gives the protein CASSETGLSTDTQYF. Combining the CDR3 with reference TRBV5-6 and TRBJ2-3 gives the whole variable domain DAGVTQSPTHLIKTRGQQVTLRCSPKSGHDTVSWYQQALGQGPQFIFQYYEEEERQRGNFPDRFSGHQFPNYSSELNVNALLLGDSALYLCASSETGLSTDTQYFGPGTRLTVL.